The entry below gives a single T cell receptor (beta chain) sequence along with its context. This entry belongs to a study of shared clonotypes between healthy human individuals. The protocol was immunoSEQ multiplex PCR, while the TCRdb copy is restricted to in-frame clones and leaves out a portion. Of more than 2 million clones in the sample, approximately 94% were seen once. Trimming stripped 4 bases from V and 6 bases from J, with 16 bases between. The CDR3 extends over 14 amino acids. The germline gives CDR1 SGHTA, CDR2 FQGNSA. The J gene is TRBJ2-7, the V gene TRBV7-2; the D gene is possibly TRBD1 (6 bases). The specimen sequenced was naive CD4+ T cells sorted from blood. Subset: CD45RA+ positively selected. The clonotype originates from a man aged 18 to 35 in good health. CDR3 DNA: TGTGCCAGCAGCTCCCAAGGGGGATCTCGCGAGCAGTACTTC. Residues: CASSSQGGSREQYF. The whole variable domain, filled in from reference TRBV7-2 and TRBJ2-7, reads GAGVSQSPSNKVTEKGKDVELRCDPISGHTALYWYRQSLGQGLEFLIYFQGNSAPDKSGLPSDRFSAERTGGSVSTLTIQRTQQEDSAVYLCASSSQGGSREQYFGPGTRLTVT.